This entry concerns a single T cell receptor (beta chain). Other DNA sequences from this sample encode an identical CDR3 as well. The V and J ends lost 4 bases and 3 bases respectively, with 8 bases between them. The CDR3 covers 13 residues. The germline CDR1 and CDR2 sequences are LNHDA and SQIVND (reference sequence). This record belongs to a study of blood T cell repertoires in COVID-19. In the study overall: From T cells, B-cell-depleted T cells, or PBMCs came the material, which was cDNA or gDNA.

Authors' processing steps: Amplified reference gene primers provided the basis for estimating nucleated cell counts. Sequencing used immunoSEQ multiplex PCR; TCRdb keeps in-frame clones, though not all of them. The DNA gave D and trimming, while V, J and clone size come from that table. Here the sample spans about 200,000 clones, approximately 82% being singletons. This clonotype originated in a human donor in a cohort sampled during active COVID-19. Sequenced: peripheral blood. The rearrangement uses TRBV19 and TRBJ2-3; tentative D call: TRBD1 (6 bases). This CDR3 is CASSTQGTDTQYF. DNA of the CDR3: TGTGCCAGTAGTACACAGGGTACAGATACGCAGTATTTT. Together with reference TRBV19 and TRBJ2-3, the CDR3 gives the full variable domain: DGGITQSPKYLFRKEGQNVTLSCEQNLNHDAMYWYRQDPGQGLRLIYYSQIVNDFQKGDIAEGYSVSREKKESFPLTVTSAQKNPTAFYLCASSTQGTDTQYFGPGTRLTVL.